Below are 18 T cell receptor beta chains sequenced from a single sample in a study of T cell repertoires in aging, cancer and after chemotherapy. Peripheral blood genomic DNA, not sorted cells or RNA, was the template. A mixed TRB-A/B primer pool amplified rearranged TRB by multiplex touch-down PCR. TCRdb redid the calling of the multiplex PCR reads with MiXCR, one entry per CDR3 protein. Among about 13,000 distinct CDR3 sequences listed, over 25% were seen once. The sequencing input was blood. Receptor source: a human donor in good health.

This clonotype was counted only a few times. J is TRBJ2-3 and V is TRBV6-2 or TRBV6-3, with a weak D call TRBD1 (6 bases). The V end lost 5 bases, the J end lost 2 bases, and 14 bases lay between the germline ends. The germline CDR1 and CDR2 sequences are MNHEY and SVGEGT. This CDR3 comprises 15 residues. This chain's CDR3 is CASSEGQPPTDTQYF. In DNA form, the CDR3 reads TGTGCCAGCAGTGAGGGACAACCTCCCACAGATACGCAGTATTTT.

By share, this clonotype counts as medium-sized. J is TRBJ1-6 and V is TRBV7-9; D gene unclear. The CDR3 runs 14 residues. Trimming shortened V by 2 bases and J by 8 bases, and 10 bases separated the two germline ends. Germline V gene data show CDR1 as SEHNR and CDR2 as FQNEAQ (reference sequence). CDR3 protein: CASSLKGRDSPLHF. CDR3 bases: TGTGCCAGCAGCTTAAAGGGCAGAGATTCACCCCTCCACTTT.

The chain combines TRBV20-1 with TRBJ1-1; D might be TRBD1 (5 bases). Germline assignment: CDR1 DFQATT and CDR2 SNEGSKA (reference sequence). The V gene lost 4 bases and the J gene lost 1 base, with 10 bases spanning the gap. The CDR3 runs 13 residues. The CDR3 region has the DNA TGCAGTGCTAAAGACAGAGAGAACACTGAAGCTTTCTTT. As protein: CSAKDRENTEAFF.

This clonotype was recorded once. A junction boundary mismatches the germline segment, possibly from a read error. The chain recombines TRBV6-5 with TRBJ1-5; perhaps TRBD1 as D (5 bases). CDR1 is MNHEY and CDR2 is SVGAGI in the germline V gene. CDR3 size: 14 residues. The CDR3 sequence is CASSYRGRYQSQHF. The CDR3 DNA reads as TGTGCCAGCAGTTACAGGGGTCGGTATCAGTCCCAGCATTTT.

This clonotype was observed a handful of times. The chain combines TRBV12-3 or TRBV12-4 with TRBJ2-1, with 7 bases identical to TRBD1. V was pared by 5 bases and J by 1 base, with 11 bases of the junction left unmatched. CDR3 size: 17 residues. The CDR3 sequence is CASSGGRQGRSYNEQFF. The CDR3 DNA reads TGTGCCAGCAGTGGGGGACGACAGGGAAGATCCTACAATGAGCAGTTCTTC.

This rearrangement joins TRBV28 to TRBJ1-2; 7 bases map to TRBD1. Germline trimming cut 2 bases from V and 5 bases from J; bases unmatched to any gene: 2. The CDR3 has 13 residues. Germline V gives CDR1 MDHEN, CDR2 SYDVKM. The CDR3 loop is CASSLTGEYGYTF. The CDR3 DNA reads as TGTGCCAGCAGTTTAACAGGGGAGTATGGCTACACCTTC.

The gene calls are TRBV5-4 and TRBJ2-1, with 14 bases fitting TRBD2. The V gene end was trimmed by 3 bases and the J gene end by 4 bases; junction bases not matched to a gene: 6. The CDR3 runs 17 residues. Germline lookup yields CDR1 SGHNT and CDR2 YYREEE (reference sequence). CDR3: CASSSPTSGGGYNEQFF. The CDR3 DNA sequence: TGTGCCAGCAGCTCGCCGACTAGCGGGGGGGGATACAATGAGCAGTTCTTC.

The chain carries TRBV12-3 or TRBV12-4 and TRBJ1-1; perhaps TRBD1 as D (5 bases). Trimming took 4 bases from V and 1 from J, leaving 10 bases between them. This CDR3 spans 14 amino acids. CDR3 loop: CASSSGLRNTEAFF. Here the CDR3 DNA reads TGTGCCAGCAGTTCGGGACTTCGGAACACTGAAGCTTTCTTT.

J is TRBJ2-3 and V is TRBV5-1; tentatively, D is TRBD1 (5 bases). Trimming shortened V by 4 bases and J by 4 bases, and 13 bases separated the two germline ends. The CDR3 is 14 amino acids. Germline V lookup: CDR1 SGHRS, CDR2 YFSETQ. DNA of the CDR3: TGCGCCAGCAGCCCACAGGACCTGGCAGATACGCAGTATTTT. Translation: CASSPQDLADTQYF.

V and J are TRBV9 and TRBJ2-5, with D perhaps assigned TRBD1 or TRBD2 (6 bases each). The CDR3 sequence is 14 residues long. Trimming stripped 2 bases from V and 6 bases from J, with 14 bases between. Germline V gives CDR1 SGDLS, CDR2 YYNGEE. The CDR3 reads CASSVEGQGQTQYF. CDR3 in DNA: TGTGCCAGCAGCGTGGAGGGGCAGGGGCAGACCCAGTACTTC.

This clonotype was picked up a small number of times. Here the CDR3 reads CASSPPGQGFYGYTF. The CDR3 region has the DNA TGTGCCAGCAGTCCACCGGGACAGGGTTTCTATGGCTACACCTTC. The chain combines TRBV27 with TRBJ1-2, with 9 bases lining up with TRBD1. V lost 5 bases and J lost 4; bases outside the gene matches: 8. The CDR3 runs to 15 residues. The V gene's germline CDR1 is MNHEY and CDR2 SMNVEV (reference sequence).

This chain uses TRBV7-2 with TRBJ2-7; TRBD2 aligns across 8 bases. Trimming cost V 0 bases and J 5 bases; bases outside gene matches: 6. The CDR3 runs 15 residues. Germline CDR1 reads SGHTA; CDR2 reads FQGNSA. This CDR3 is CASSLATAGVDEQYV. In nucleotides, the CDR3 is TGTGCCAGCAGCTTAGCTACAGCGGGGGTGGACGAGCAGTACGTC.

The CDR3 spells CASSHGQPGDEQFF. The CDR3 DNA is TGTGCCAGCAGCCATGGACAGCCGGGGGATGAGCAGTTCTTC. The chain recombines TRBV11-3 with TRBJ2-1; tentatively, D is TRBD1 or TRBD2 (6 bases each). This CDR3 has 14 amino acids. The germline CDR1 and CDR2 sequences are SGHNT and YENEEA. Trimming left V 5 bases short and J 8 bases short, with 16 bases between.

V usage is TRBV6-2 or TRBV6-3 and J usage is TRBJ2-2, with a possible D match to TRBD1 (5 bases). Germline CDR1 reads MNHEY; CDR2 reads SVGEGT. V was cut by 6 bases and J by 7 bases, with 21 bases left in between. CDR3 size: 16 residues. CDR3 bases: TGTGCCAGCAGCTACCGGTTCTTCCAGGGAAACGGGGAGCTGTTTTTT. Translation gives CASSYRFFQGNGELFF.

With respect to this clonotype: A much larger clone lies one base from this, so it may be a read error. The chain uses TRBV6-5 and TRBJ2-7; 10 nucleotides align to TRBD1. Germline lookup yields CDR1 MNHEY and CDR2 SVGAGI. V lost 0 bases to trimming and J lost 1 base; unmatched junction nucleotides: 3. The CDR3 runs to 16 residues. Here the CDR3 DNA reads TGTGCCAGCAGTTACTCACGGACAGGGGGGTCCTACGAGCAGTACGTC. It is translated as CASSYSRTGGSYEQYV.

CDR3 region: CSARLGQETQYF. In DNA form, the CDR3 reads TGCAGTGCTAGGCTAGGACAAGAGACCCAGTACTTC. The chain has TRBV20-1 and TRBJ2-5; the D is unclear. This CDR3 is built from 12 residues. Germline V lookup: CDR1 DFQATT, CDR2 SNEGSKA (reference sequence). Trimming left V 3 bases short and J 2 bases short, with 7 bases between.

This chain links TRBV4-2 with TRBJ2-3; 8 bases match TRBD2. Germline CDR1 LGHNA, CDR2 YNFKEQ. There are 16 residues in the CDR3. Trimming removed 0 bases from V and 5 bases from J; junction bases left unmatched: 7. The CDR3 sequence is CASSQDEIAGQDTQYF. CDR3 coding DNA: TGTGCCAGCAGCCAAGATGAAATAGCGGGGCAAGATACGCAGTATTTT.

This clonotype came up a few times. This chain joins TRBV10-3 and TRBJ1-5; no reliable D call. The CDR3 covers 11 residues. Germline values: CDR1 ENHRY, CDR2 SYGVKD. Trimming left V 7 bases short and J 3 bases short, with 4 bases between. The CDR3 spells CAIKNNQPQHF. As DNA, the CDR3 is TGTGCCATCAAAAACAATCAGCCCCAGCATTTT.